This T cell receptor (beta chain) derives from a study of blood T cell repertoires in COVID-19. Whole-study context: Collection of acute and convalescent COVID-19 samples took place in the United States, Italy and Spain. The analysed material was cDNA or gDNA that came from T cells, B-cell-depleted T cells, or PBMCs.

By frequency in the sample, this clone is medium-sized. Trimming pared 5 bases from V and 2 bases from J, leaving 8 bases between. Germline V lookup: CDR1 SEHNR, CDR2 FQNEAQ (reference sequence). The CDR3 length is 13 residues. Source study methods: Amplification from reference gene primers served as the basis for estimated nucleated cell counts. The method was immunoSEQ multiplex PCR; TCRdb's version includes in-frame clones alone and lacks a portion of them. V and J calls and clone size are copied from that table; D and trimming were computed from the DNA. The table includes almost 50,000 clones, 90% detected once.

This TCR was recovered from a human donor in a cohort sampled during active COVID-19. This chain connects TRBV7-9 to TRBJ2-3; D may be TRBD1 (6 bases). The specimen sequenced was peripheral blood. The CDR3 DNA sequence: TGTGCCAGCAGCCCAGGGGTCACAGATACGCAGTATTTT. Its protein is CASSPGVTDTQYF.